A selection of T cell receptor beta chains follows, all from one sample in a study of response to subunit inactivated influenza vaccine. TCRdb independently ran MiXCR on the RT-PCR reads; one entry per CDR3 protein. The sample lists some 600,000 distinct CDR3 sequences, 12% to 15% occurring once. The specimen comprised PBMCs from blood, sampled around 14 days before vaccination. The receptors stem from a man aged 45-65 years who received an inactivated influenza vaccine. Each CDR3 is given with its conserved first and last residue. A D gene is named only where the DNA matches it firmly. The size field is filled for only some rows; it gives once, few, many or a size class.

D gene,clone size,V gene,J gene,CDR3 protein,CDR3 DNA
TRBD1,-,TRBV20-1,TRBJ1-1,CSAYGTGVPRTEAFF,TGCAGTGCTTACGGGACAGGGGTACCGAGGACTGAAGCTTTCTTT
-,-,TRBV4-1,TRBJ2-5,CASSQYFVGQETQYF,TGCGCCAGCAGCCAATACTTCGTGGGGCAAGAGACCCAGTACTTC
-,few,TRBV7-9,TRBJ2-1,CASSYPNNEQFF,TGTGCCAGCAGCTACCCAAACAATGAGCAGTTCTTC
TRBD2,-,TRBV9,TRBJ2-1,CASSAQGTSGRVKSSYNEQFF,TGTGCCAGCAGCGCGCAGGGGACTAGCGGGAGGGTTAAAAGCTCCTACAATGAGCAGTTCTTC
-,few,TRBV7-9,TRBJ1-2,CASSLDTAVNYGYTF,TGTGCCAGCAGCCTCGACACGGCCGTCAACTATGGCTACACCTTC
TRBD1,-,TRBV7-6,TRBJ2-7,CASSLSGTGASYEQYF,TGTGCCAGCAGCTTAAGTGGGACAGGGGCCTCCTACGAGCAGTACTTC
TRBD1,-,TRBV7-2,TRBJ2-1,CASSLAGGRQGNEQFF,TGTGCCAGCAGCTTAGCTGGGGGAAGACAGGGGAATGAGCAGTTCTTC
TRBD1,few,TRBV7-2,TRBJ2-7,CASSYRTGNYEQYF,TGTGCCAGCAGCTACCGGACAGGGAACTACGAGCAGTACTTC
TRBD1,few,TRBV24-1,TRBJ2-2,CATSDPGTADTGELFF,TGTGCCACCAGTGATCCGGGGACAGCGGACACCGGGGAGCTGTTTTTT
TRBD2,few,TRBV4-3,TRBJ2-7,CASSQQFDSGGRSYEQYF,TGCGCCAGCAGCCAACAATTTGATAGCGGGGGGCGCTCCTACGAGCAGTACTTC
-,-,TRBV4-1,TRBJ2-7,CASSQEYWTYEQYF,TGCGCCAGCAGCCAAGAATATTGGACCTACGAGCAGTACTTC
-,many,TRBV3-1,TRBJ2-1,CASSLTRDEQFF,TGTGCCAGCAGCTTAACTAGGGATGAGCAGTTCTTC
-,few,TRBV12-3/TRBV12-4,TRBJ1-2,CASGRGQYGYTF,TGTGCCAGCGGAAGAGGACAGTATGGCTACACCTTC
TRBD1,few,TRBV7-2,TRBJ2-5,CASSQGGRVETQYF,TGTGCCAGCAGCCAAGGGGGCAGGGTCGAGACCCAGTACTTC
-,-,TRBV5-1,TRBJ1-1,CASSLGGWSEAFF,TGCGCCAGCAGCTTGGGTGGGTGGTCTGAAGCTTTCTTT
-,-,TRBV5-1,TRBJ2-2,CASSSRDTGELFF,TGCGCCAGCAGCTCCCGGGACACCGGGGAGCTGTTTTTT
TRBD1,-,TRBV7-9,TRBJ1-1,CASSSAGTGGLAFF,TGTGCCAGCAGCTCCGCCGGGACAGGGGGCTTAGCTTTCTTT
TRBD1,few,TRBV20-1,TRBJ2-7,CSARALDRETEQYF,TGCAGTGCTAGAGCTTTGGACAGGGAGACCGAGCAGTACTTC
TRBD1,few,TRBV29-1,TRBJ2-2,CSVAWTGTGELFF,TGCAGCGTTGCCTGGACAGGGACCGGGGAGCTGTTTTTT
-,many,TRBV3-1,TRBJ2-7,CASSQEWYEQYF,TGTGCCAGCAGCCAAGAGTGGTACGAGCAGTACTTC
TRBD1,many,TRBV4-3,TRBJ1-5,CASSQDTGGGNQPQHF,TGCGCCAGCAGCCAAGACACAGGGGGTGGCAATCAGCCCCAGCATTTT
-,few,TRBV4-3,TRBJ1-2,CASSQDLPATSNYGYTF,TGCGCCAGCAGCCAAGACCTCCCGGCTACGTCTAACTATGGCTACACCTTC
TRBD1,many,TRBV28,TRBJ2-5,CASSFIPSDIGQGQTQYF,TGTGCCAGCAGTTTTATTCCTTCGGATATTGGACAGGGACAGACCCAGTACTTC
-,-,TRBV29-1,TRBJ2-1,CSVEGRLGYNEQFF,TGCAGCGTTGAGGGCCGGTTAGGCTACAATGAGCAGTTCTTC
TRBD2,-,TRBV16,TRBJ2-7,CASSQWLAGEQGQYF,TGTGCCAGCAGCCAATGGCTAGCGGGGGAGCAAGGGCAGTACTTC
TRBD1,few,TRBV6-5,TRBJ2-7,CASSYDRGFSYEQYF,TGTGCCAGCAGTTATGACAGGGGCTTCTCCTACGAGCAGTACTTC
TRBD1,-,TRBV5-8,TRBJ2-3,CASSLGRDRYTDTQYF,TGTGCCAGCAGCTTGGGACGGGACAGGTACACAGATACGCAGTATTTT
TRBD2,few,TRBV9,TRBJ2-5,CASSVTSGRSETQYF,TGTGCCAGCAGCGTAACTAGCGGGAGGTCGGAGACCCAGTACTTC
-,few,TRBV5-1,TRBJ2-3,CASSFPGGTSTDTQYF,TGCGCCAGCAGCTTTCCAGGGGGGACTAGCACAGATACGCAGTATTTT
-,-,TRBV7-2,TRBJ2-4,CASSTLRGDIQYF,TGTGCCAGCAGTACTCTTAGGGGAGACATTCAGTACTTC
-,few,TRBV6-6,TRBJ1-4,CASSYTNEKLFF,TGTGCCAGCAGTTACACTAATGAAAAACTGTTTTTT
-,-,TRBV7-2,TRBJ2-7,CASSSVPAYEQYF,TGTGCCAGCAGCTCAGTTCCAGCCTACGAGCAGTACTTC
TRBD2,few,TRBV19,TRBJ2-1,CASSNYWTSGSHYSYNEQFF,TGTGCCAGTAGTAATTACTGGACTAGCGGTTCTCATTACTCCTACAATGAGCAGTTCTTC
TRBD1,-,TRBV28,TRBJ1-2,CASRTGIYGYTF,TGTGCCAGCAGGACAGGGATTTATGGCTACACCTTC
-,many,TRBV6-2/TRBV6-3,TRBJ2-1,CASSYPVGEQFF,TGTGCCAGCAGTTACCCCGTCGGTGAGCAGTTCTTC
TRBD1,few,TRBV12-3/TRBV12-4,TRBJ1-5,CASSSTGVFQHF,TGTGCCAGCAGTTCCACAGGGGTTTTCCAGCATTTT
TRBD1,-,TRBV5-1,TRBJ1-1,CASSLGPGGNTEAFF,TGCGCCAGCAGCTTGGGTCCAGGGGGGAACACTGAAGCTTTCTTT
-,few,TRBV2,TRBJ2-3,CAVARELGDTQYF,TGTGCCGTCGCCCGGGAGTTAGGAGATACGCAGTATTTT
-,-,TRBV7-2,TRBJ1-3,CASSLAVPASGNTIYF,TGTGCCAGCAGCTTAGCGGTCCCAGCCTCTGGAAACACCATATATTTT
-,few,TRBV7-9,TRBJ2-7,CASSSWTIYEQYF,TGTGCCAGCAGCTCCTGGACGATCTACGAGCAGTACTTC
TRBD1,few,TRBV27,TRBJ2-3,CASKDRGLADTQYF,TGTGCCAGCAAAGACAGGGGGTTAGCAGATACGCAGTATTTT
-,-,TRBV7-9,TRBJ2-3,CASSLGLSDTQYF,TGTGCCAGCAGCCTCGGATTGTCCGATACGCAGTATTTT
TRBD2,-,TRBV24-1,TRBJ2-1,CATSGRAPIAGRDNEQFF,TGTGCCACCAGTGGGAGAGCCCCTATAGCGGGCCGCGACAATGAGCAGTTCTTC
-,-,TRBV28,TRBJ2-7,CASRHQDWDEQYF,TGTGCCAGCAGGCACCAGGATTGGGACGAGCAGTACTTC
-,-,TRBV5-1,TRBJ2-1,CASSLDAPKYNEQFF,TGCGCCAGCAGCTTGGACGCGCCCAAATACAATGAGCAGTTCTTC
-,many,TRBV4-1,TRBJ1-1,CASSQGRGIYTEAFF,TGCGCCAGCAGCCAAGGGAGGGGCATCTACACTGAAGCTTTCTTT
-,-,TRBV6-1,TRBJ2-1,CASSTGGHYNEQFF,TGTGCCAGCAGCACCGGGGGGCACTACAATGAGCAGTTCTTC